This T cell receptor (beta chain) was sequenced for a study of blood T cell repertoires in COVID-19. About the research overall: Both acute and convalescent COVID-19 samples were obtained from the United States, Italy and Spain.

TCRdb's table, derived via immunoSEQ multiplex PCR, lists solely in-frame clones and lacks some. This sample has more than 95,000 clones, with 69% found just once. Sequencing was carried out using peripheral blood. This TCR came from a woman aged 70-85 years with acute or convalescent COVID-19.

The chain's CDR3 is CASRPLGVLSGNTIYF. DNA for the CDR3: TGTGCCAGCAGGCCCCTAGGGGTACTCTCTGGAAACACCATATATTTT. The chain links TRBV6-6 to TRBJ1-3; weak D call: TRBD1 (5 bases). The CDR3 spans 16 residues. Germline V CDR1 and CDR2: MNHNY, SVGAGI (reference sequence). Trimming took 6 bases from V and 0 from J, leaving 15 bases between them.